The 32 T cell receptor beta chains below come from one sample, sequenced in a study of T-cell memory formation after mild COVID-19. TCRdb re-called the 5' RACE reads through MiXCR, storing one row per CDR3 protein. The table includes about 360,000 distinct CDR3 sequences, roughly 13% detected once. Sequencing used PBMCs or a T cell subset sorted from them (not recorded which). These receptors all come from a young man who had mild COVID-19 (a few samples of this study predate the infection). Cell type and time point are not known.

CDR3 residues: CAIGFGTGGAQYF. CDR3 sequence (DNA): TGTGCCATCGGGTTCGGGACAGGGGGTGCGCAGTACTTC. The chain has TRBV10-3 and TRBJ2-7, with 11 bases fitting TRBD1. The germline V gene encodes CDR1 ENHRY and CDR2 SYGVKD. The CDR3 contains 13 residues. The ends lost 8 bases at V and 9 bases at J; junction bases unmatched: 9.

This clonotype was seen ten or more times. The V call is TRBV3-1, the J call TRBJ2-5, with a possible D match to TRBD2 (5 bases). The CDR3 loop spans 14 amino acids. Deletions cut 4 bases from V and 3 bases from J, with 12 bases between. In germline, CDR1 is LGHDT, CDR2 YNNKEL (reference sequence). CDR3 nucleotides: TGTGCCAGCAGCCCTTCGGGAATCAAAGAGACCCAGTACTTC. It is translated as CASSPSGIKETQYF.

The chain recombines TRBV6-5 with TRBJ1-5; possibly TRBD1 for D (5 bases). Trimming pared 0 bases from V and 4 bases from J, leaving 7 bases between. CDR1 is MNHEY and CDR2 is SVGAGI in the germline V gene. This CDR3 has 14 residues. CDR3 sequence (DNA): TGTGCCAGCAGTTACTCTAGGGGAAATCAGCCCCAGCATTTT. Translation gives CASSYSRGNQPQHF.

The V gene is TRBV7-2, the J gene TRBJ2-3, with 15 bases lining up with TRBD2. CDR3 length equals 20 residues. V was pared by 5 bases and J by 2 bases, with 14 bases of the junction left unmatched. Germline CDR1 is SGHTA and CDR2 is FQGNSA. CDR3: CASSGPQTGTSGGTTDTQYF. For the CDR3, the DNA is TGTGCCAGCAGCGGACCCCAGACCGGGACTAGCGGGGGGACCACAGATACGCAGTATTTT. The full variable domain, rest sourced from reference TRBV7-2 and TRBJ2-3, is GAGVSQSPSNKVTEKGKDVELRCDPISGHTALYWYRQSLGQGLEFLIYFQGNSAPDKSGLPSDRFSAERTGGSVSTLTIQRTQQEDSAVYLCASSGPQTGTSGGTTDTQYFGPGTRLTVL.

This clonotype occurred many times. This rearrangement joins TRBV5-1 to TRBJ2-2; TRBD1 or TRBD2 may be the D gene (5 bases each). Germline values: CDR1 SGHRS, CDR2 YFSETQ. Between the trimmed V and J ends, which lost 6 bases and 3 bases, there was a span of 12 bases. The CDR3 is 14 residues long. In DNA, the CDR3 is TGCGCCAGCACCGGGACCGCCTACACCGGGGAGCTGTTTTTT. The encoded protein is CASTGTAYTGELFF.

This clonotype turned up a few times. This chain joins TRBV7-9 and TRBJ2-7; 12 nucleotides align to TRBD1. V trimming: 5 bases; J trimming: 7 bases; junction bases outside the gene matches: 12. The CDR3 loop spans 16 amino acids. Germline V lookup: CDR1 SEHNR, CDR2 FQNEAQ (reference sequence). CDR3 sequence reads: CASSHFGTGGLREQYF. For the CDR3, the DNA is TGTGCCAGCAGCCACTTCGGGACAGGGGGCCTAAGGGAGCAGTACTTC.

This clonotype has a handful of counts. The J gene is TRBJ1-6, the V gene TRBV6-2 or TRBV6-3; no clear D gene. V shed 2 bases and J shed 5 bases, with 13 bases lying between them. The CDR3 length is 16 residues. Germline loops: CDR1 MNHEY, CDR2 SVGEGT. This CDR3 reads CASSYRPLRDNSPLHF. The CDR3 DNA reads TGTGCCAGCAGTTACCGCCCCCTTCGGGATAATTCACCCCTCCACTTT.

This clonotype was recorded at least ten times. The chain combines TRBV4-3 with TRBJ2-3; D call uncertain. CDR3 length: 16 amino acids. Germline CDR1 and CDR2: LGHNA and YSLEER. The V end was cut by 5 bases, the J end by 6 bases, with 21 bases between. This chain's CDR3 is CASSEQSPHQADTQYF. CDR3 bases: TGCGCCAGCAGCGAACAGAGCCCTCATCAAGCTGATACGCAGTATTTT.

CDR3 amino acids: CASSQDVPTGRETQYF. In DNA form, the CDR3 reads TGCGCCAGCAGCCAAGATGTCCCAACCGGGAGGGAGACCCAGTACTTC. The rearrangement joins TRBV4-3 to TRBJ2-5; 7 bases line up with TRBD2. Germline V gene data show CDR1 as LGHNA and CDR2 as YSLEER. J gave up 5 bases and V 0 bases, and 9 bases lay outside the gene matches. The CDR3 totals 16 residues.

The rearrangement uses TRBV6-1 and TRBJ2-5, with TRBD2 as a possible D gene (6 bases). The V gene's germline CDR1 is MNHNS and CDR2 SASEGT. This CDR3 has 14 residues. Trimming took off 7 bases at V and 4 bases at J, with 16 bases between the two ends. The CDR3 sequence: CASKPGLEIETQYF. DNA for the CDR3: TGTGCCAGCAAGCCGGGACTCGAGATAGAGACCCAGTACTTC.

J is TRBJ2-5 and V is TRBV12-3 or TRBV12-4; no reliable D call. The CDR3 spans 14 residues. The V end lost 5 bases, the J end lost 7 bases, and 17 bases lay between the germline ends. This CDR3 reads CASSTSSEEGTQYF. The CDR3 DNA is TGTGCCAGCAGTACCTCGTCAGAGGAAGGGACCCAGTACTTC.

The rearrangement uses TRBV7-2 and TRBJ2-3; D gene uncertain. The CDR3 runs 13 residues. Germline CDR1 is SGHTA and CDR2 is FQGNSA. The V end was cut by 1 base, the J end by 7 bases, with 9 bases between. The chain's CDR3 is CASSLEAENTQYF. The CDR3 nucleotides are TGTGCCAGCAGCTTAGAAGCCGAAAATACGCAGTATTTT.

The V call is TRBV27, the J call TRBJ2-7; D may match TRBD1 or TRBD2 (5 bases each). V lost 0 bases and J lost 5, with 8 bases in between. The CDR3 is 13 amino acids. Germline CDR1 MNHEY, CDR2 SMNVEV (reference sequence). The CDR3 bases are TGTGCCAGCAGTTTATCGAGAGGGGACGAGCAGTACTTC. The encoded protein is CASSLSRGDEQYF.

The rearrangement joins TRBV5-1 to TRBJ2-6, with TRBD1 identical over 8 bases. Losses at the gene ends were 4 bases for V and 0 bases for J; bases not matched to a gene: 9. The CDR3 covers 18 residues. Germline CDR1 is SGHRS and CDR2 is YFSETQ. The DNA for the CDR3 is TGCGCCAGCAGCGATTCGGGACAGGCGGCCTCTGGGGCCAACGTCCTGACTTTC. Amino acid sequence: CASSDSGQAASGANVLTF.

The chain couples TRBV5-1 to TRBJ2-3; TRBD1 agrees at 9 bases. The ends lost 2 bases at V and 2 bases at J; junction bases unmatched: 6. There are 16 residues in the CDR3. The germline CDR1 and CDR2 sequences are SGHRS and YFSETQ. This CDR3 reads CASSFRDRAITDTQYF. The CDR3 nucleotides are TGCGCCAGCAGCTTCAGGGACAGGGCCATCACAGATACGCAGTATTTT.

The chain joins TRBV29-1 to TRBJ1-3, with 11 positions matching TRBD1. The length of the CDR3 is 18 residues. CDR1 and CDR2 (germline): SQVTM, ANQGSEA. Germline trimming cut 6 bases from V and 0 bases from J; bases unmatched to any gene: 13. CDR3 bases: TGCAGCGTCTCTAGGACAGGGGGCGATCCCTTCTCTGGAAACACCATATATTTT. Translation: CSVSRTGGDPFSGNTIYF.

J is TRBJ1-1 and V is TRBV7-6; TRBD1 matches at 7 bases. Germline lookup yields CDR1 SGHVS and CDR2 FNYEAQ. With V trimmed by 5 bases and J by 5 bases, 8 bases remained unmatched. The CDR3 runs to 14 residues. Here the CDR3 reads CASSRGQGVTEAFF. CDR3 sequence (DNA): TGTGCCAGCAGCCGCGGTCAGGGGGTGACTGAAGCTTTCTTT.

The CDR3 nucleotides read TGTGCCAGCAGCTTGGGGAAGCCCGGGGAGCTGTTTTTT. Protein product: CASSLGKPGELFF. This chain links TRBV11-2 with TRBJ2-2, with D unresolved. The germline CDR1 and CDR2 sequences are SGHAT and FQNNGV. V shed 3 bases and J shed 6 bases, with 8 bases lying between them. This CDR3 contains 13 residues.

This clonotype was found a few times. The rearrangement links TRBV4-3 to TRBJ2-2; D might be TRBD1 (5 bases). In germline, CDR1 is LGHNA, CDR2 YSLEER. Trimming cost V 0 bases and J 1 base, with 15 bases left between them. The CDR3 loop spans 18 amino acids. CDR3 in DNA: TGCGCCAGCAGCCAAGAACGACAGCGAAGATTGAACACCGGGGAGCTGTTTTTT. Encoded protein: CASSQERQRRLNTGELFF.

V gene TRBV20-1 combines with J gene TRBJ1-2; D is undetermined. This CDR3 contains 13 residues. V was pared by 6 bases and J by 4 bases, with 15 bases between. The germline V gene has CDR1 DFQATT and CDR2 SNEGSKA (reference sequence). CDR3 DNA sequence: TGCAGTGCAACCCGAGGGAGTCCCTATGGCTACACCTTC. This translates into CSATRGSPYGYTF.

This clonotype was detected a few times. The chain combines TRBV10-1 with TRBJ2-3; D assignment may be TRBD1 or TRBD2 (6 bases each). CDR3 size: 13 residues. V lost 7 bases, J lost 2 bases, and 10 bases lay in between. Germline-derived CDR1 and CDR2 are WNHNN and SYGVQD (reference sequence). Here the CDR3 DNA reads TGCGCCAGCAACGGGGGCCACACAGATACGCAGTATTTT. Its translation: CASNGGHTDTQYF.

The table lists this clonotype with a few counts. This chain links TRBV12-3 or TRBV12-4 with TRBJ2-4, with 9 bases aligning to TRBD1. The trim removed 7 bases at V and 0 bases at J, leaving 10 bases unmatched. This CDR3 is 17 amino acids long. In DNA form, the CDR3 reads TGTGCCAGCATCTCCACTAACAGGGGGCTAGCCAAAAACATTCAGTACTTC. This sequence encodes CASISTNRGLAKNIQYF.

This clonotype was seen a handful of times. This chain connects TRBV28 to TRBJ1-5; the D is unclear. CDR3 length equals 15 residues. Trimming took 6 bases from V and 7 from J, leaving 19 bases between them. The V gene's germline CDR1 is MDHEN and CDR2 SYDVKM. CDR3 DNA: TGTGCCAGCAGATCCCCAGGCGGAGTAGGACAGCCCCAGCATTTT. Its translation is CASRSPGGVGQPQHF.

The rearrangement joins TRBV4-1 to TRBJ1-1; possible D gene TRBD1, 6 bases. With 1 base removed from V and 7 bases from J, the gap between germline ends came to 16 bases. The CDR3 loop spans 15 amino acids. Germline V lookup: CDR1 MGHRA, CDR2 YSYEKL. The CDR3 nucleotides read TGCGCCAGCAGCCAAGTTGAGGACAGACCGGGTGAAGCTTTCTTT. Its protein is CASSQVEDRPGEAFF.

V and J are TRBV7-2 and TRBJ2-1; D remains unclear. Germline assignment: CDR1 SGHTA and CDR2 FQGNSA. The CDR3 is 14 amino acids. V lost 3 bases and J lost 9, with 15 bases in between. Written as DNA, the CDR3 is TGTGCCAGCAGCTTCACTGTGGGGTCCTTTGAGCAGTTCTTC. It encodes CASSFTVGSFEQFF.

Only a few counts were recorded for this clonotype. The CDR3 sequence: CSARVKGYGYEQYF. The CDR3 DNA sequence: TGCAGTGCTAGAGTGAAAGGGTACGGCTACGAGCAGTACTTC. The rearrangement joins TRBV20-1 to TRBJ2-7; D is undetermined. This CDR3 comprises 14 residues. V was cut by 1 base and J by 3 bases, with 13 bases left in between. Germline V gene sequence: CDR1 DFQATT, CDR2 SNEGSKA (reference sequence).

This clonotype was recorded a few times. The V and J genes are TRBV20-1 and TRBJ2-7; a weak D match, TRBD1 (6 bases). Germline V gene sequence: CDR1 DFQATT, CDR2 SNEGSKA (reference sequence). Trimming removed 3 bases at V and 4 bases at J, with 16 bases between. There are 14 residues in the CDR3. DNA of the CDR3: TGCAGTGCTAGGCGGTTGGGGGCGAGGTACGAGCAGTACGTC. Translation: CSARRLGARYEQYV.

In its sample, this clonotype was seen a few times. CDR3 DNA: TGTGCCAGCAGTTACGGACCAGTTGGGACCCAGTACTTC. This gives the protein CASSYGPVGTQYF. The chain links TRBV6-2 or TRBV6-3 to TRBJ2-5; D is uncertain. The germline CDR1 and CDR2 sequences are MNHEY and SVGEGT. The CDR3 extends over 13 amino acids. Trimming shortened V by 2 bases and J by 7 bases, and 11 bases separated the two germline ends.

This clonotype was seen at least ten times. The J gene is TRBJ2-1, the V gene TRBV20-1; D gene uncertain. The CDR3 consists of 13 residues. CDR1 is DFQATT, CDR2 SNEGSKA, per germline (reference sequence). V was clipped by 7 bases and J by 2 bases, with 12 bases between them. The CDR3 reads CSVLRPTYNEQFF. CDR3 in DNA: TGCAGTGTCCTTCGACCGACCTACAATGAGCAGTTCTTC.

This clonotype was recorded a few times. CDR3 residues: CSVAWDRDTGELFF. CDR3 coding DNA: TGCAGCGTTGCGTGGGACAGGGACACCGGGGAGCTGTTTTTT. The chain links TRBV29-1 to TRBJ2-2; 9 bases are shared with TRBD1. Germline trimming cut 4 bases from V and 3 bases from J; bases unmatched to any gene: 3. Looked up from germline, CDR1 is SQVTM and CDR2 is ANQGSEA. This CDR3 is 14 amino acids long.

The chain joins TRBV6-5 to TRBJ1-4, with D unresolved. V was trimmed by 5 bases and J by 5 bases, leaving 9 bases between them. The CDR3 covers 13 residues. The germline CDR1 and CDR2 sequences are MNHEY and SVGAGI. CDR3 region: CASSRTRNEKLFF. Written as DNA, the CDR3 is TGTGCCAGCAGTAGGACCAGGAATGAAAAACTGTTTTTT.

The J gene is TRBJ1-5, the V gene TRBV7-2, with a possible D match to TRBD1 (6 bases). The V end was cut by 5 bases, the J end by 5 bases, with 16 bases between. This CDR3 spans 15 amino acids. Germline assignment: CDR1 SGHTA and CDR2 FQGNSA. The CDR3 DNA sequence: TGTGCCAGCAGCCATGCCGACAGGCACTATCAGCCCCAGCATTTT. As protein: CASSHADRHYQPQHF.